The 11 T cell receptor beta chains listed next were all sequenced from one sample in a study of cytomegalovirus exposure and HLA in healthy donors. 60 Vbeta and 13 Jbeta primers were used in PCR. TCRdb's copy holds only in-frame clones and misses some; the assay was immunoSEQ multiplex PCR. In the table there are 150,000 or so clones, more than 75% of which are singletons. The specimen sequenced was PBMCs. These receptors originate from a woman aged 40 to 50 in good health and CMV-seropositive.

The rearrangement joins TRBV29-1 to TRBJ2-1; 9 bases are a match to TRBD2. The junction had 8 bases not matched to a gene; V was cut back by 8 bases and J by 3 bases. CDR1 and CDR2 (germline): SQVTM, ANQGSEA. This CDR3 has 14 amino acids. The CDR3 region has the DNA TGCAGCTTCCCGGCGGGAGGGCTCTACAATGAGCAGTTCTTC. Its translation is CSFPAGGLYNEQFF.

The V call is TRBV10-2, the J call TRBJ1-1; unclear D gene. Per the germline V gene, CDR1 is WSHSY and CDR2 is SAAADI. CDR3 length: 13 residues. The V and J ends lost 7 bases and 1 base respectively, with 10 bases between them. CDR3 sequence: CASKITGNTEAFF. The CDR3 bases are TGCGCCAGCAAGATAACGGGGAACACTGAAGCTTTCTTT.

This clone occurred once. This rearrangement joins TRBV7-6 to TRBJ2-1; 12 bases match TRBD1. CDR1 SGHVS and CDR2 FNYEAQ come from the germline V gene. The CDR3 spans 16 residues. J gave up 4 bases and V 5 bases, and 6 bases lay outside the gene matches. CDR3 amino acids: CASSPRDRGLYNEQFF. The CDR3 DNA is TGTGCCAGCAGCCCTCGGGACAGGGGGCTTTACAATGAGCAGTTCTTC.

This clone came up a few times. The J gene is TRBJ2-1, the V gene TRBV30; 15 bases map to TRBD2. The CDR3 extends over 20 amino acids. The J segment lost 3 bases and the V segment lost 4 bases, leaving 16 bases of the junction unmatched. CDR1 is GTSNPN and CDR2 is SVGIG in the germline V gene (reference sequence). The CDR3 reads CAWIKSGLAGGRAGYNEQFF. DNA for the CDR3: TGTGCCTGGATCAAATCGGGACTAGCGGGAGGAAGGGCGGGCTACAATGAGCAGTTCTTC.

This clone was detected once. The rearrangement uses TRBV6-1 and TRBJ2-5; 13 nucleotides match TRBD2. The CDR3 has 17 residues. V lost 1 base to trimming and J lost 1 base; unmatched junction nucleotides: 3. Germline V gene lookup returns CDR1 MNHNS and CDR2 SASEGT. CDR3 coding DNA: TGTGCCAGCAGTGAAGGGAGGACTAGCGGGAGCCAAGAGACCCAGTACTTC. This encodes CASSEGRTSGSQETQYF.

The genes are TRBV5-8 and TRBJ2-4; TRBD1 matches 8 bases. Per germline, CDR1 SGHTS and CDR2 YDEGEE. Trimming removed 3 bases from V and 9 bases from J; junction bases left unmatched: 11. This CDR3 is 15 amino acids long. CDR3 nucleotide sequence: TGTGCCAGCAGCTACAGGGGGACCCCCATAAGCATTCAGTACTTC. Encoded protein: CASSYRGTPISIQYF.

The V gene is TRBV7-9, the J gene TRBJ2-7, with D possibly matching TRBD2 (6 bases). CDR1 and CDR2 (germline): SEHNR, FQNEAQ (reference sequence). CDR3 length equals 13 residues. Trimming removed 1 base from V and 6 bases from J, with 10 bases in between. The DNA for the CDR3 is TGTGCCAGCAGCTTAGGGGAGGAGGGCGAGCAGTACTTC. It specifies CASSLGEEGEQYF.

Comments on this clone: An end of the junction differs from the germline gene, which may be a read error. The chain joins TRBV7-9 to TRBJ2-7, with a weak D call TRBD1 (5 bases). CDR1 and CDR2 (germline): SEHNR, FQNEAQ (reference sequence). This CDR3 is 12 amino acids long. The CDR3 sequence is CSSSLTDSEQYF. The CDR3 DNA sequence: TGTTCCAGCAGCTTGACAGATAGCGAGCAGTACTTC.

This clone was detected only a few times. The CDR3 DNA follows: TGTGCCAGCAGCTTGGCGGGAGTGGGGCAAGAGACCCAGTACTTC. It yields the protein CASSLAGVGQETQYF. The gene calls are TRBV5-6 and TRBJ2-5, with D perhaps TRBD2 (6 bases). V lost 0 bases to trimming and J lost 2 bases, with 11 bases between them. The CDR3 has 15 residues. CDR1 SGHDT and CDR2 YYEEEE come from the germline V gene.

J is TRBJ2-2 and V is TRBV5-4; 11 bases are shared with TRBD1. Germline V gene sequence: CDR1 SGHNT, CDR2 YYREEE (reference sequence). V lost 0 bases and J lost 7; bases outside the gene matches: 8. The CDR3 loop spans 17 amino acids. In DNA form, the CDR3 reads TGTGCCAGCAGCTTGGCACCGGGACAGGGGGTTGTCGGGGAGCTGTTTTTT. Its protein product is CASSLAPGQGVVGELFF.

This clone was found once. The rearrangement joins TRBV19 to TRBJ1-1; D not resolved. V dropped 1 base and J dropped 2 bases, with 5 bases sitting between them. This CDR3 has 13 residues. Germline assignment: CDR1 LNHDA and CDR2 SQIVND (reference sequence). This CDR3 is CASSIVLNTEAFF. The CDR3 DNA reads as TGTGCCAGTAGTATAGTTCTTAACACTGAAGCTTTCTTT.